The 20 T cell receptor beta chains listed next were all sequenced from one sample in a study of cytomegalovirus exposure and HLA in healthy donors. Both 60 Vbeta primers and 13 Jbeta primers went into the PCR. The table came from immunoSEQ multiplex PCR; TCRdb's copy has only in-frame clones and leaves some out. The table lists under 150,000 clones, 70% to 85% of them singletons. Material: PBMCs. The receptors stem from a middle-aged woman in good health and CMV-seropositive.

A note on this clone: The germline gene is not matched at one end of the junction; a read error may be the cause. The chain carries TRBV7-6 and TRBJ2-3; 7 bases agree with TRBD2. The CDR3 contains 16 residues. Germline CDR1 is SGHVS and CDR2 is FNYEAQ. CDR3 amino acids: CASSLGLAPSTDAQYF. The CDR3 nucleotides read TGTGCCAGCAGCTTAGGACTAGCTCCCAGCACAGATGCGCAGTATTTT.

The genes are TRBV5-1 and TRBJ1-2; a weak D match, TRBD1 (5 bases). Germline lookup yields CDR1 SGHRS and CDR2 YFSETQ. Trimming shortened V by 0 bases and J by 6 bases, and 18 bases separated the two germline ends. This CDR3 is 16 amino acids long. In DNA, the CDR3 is TGCGCCAGCAGCTTGGCCCAAGGGGTAGAATCAGATGGCTACACCTTC. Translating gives CASSLAQGVESDGYTF.

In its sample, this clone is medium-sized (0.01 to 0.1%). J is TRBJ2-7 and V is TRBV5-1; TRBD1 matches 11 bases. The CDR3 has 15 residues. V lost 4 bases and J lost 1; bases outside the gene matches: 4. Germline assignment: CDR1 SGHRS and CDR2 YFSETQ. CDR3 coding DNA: TGCGCCAGCAGCCACGGGACAGGGGGTTCCTACGAGCAGTACTTC. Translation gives CASSHGTGGSYEQYF.

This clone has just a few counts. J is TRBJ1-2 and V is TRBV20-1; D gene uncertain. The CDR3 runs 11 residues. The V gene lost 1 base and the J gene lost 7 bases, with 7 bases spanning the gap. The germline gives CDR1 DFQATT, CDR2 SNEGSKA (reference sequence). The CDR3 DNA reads TGCAGTGCTAGAGTAGGAGGTGGCTACACCTTC. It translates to CSARVGGGYTF.

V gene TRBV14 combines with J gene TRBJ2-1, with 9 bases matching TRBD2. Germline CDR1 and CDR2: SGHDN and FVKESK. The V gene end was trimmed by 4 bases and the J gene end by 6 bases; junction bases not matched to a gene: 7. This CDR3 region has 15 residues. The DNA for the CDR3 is TGTGCCAGCAGCCTGTTAACAGCGGGGGGCAATGAGCAGTTCTTC. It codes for CASSLLTAGGNEQFF.

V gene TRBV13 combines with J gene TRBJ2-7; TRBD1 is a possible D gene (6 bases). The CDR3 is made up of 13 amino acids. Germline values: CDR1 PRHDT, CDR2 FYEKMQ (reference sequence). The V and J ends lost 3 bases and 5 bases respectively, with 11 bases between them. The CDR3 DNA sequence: TGTGCCAGCAGCTTGAACAGGGACCACGAGCAGTACTTC. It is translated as CASSLNRDHEQYF.

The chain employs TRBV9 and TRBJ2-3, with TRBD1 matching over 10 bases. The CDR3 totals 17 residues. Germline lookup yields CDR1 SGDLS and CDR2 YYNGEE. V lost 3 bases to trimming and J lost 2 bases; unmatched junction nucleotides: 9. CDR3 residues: CASSARTGGGHTDTQYF. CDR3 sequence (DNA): TGTGCCAGCAGCGCCCGGACAGGGGGAGGGCACACAGATACGCAGTATTTT.

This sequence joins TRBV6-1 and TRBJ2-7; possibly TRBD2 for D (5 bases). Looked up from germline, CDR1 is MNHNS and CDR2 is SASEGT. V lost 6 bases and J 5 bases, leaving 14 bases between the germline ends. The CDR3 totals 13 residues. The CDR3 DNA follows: TGTGCCAGCAGCCAAACGGGGAGCGACGAGCAGTACTTC. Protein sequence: CASSQTGSDEQYF.

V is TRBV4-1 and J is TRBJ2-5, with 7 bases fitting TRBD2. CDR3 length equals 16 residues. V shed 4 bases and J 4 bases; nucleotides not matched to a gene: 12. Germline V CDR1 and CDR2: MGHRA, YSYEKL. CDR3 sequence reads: CASSLHPVASGETQYF. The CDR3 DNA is TGCGCCAGCAGCCTACATCCGGTCGCTAGCGGAGAGACCCAGTACTTC.

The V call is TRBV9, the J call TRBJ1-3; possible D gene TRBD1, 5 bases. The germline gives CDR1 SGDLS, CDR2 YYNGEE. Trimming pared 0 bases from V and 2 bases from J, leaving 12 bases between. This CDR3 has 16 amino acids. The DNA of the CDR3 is TGTGCCAGCAGCGTAGCCCCCAGGGCTCCTGGAAACACCATATATTTT. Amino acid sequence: CASSVAPRAPGNTIYF.

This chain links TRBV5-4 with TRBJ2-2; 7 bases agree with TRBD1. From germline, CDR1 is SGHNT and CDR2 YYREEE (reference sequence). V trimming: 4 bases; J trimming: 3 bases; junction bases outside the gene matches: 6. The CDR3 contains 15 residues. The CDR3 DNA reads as TGTGCCAGCAGCAGGGACAGTCGGTACACCGGGGAGCTGTTTTTT. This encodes CASSRDSRYTGELFF.

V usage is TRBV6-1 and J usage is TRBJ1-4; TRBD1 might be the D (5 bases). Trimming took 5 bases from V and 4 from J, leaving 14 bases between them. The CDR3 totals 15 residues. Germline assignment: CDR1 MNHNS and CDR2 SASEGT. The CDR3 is CASSISGLYNEKLFF. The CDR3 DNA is TGTGCCAGCAGTATCTCGGGACTGTATAATGAAAAACTGTTTTTT.

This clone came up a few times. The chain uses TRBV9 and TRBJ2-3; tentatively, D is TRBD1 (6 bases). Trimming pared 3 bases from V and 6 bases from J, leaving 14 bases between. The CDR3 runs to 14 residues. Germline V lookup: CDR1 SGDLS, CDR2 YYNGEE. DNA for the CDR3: TGTGCCAGCAGCGACCGGACAGCATCCGATACGCAGTATTTT. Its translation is CASSDRTASDTQYF.

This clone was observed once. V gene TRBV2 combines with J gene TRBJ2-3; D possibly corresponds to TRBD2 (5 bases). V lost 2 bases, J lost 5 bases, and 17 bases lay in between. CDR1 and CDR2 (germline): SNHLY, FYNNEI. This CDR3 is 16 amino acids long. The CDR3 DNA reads TGTGCCAGCAGTGAACGCGGAGGCCGCCTGGGAGATACGCAGTATTTT. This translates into CASSERGGRLGDTQYF.

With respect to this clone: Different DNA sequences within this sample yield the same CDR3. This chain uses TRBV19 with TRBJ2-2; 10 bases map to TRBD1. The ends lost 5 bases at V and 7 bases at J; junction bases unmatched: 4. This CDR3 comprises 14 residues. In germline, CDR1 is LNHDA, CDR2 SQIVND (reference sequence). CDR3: CASSRQGASGELFF. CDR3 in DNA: TGTGCCAGTAGTCGACAGGGGGCGAGCGGGGAGCTGTTTTTT.

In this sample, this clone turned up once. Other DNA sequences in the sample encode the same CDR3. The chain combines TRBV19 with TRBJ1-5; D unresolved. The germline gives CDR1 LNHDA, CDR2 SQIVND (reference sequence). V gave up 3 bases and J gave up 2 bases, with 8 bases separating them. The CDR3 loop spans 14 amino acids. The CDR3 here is CASSIRVGNQPQHF. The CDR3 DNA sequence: TGTGCCAGTAGTATTCGGGTCGGCAATCAGCCCCAGCATTTT.

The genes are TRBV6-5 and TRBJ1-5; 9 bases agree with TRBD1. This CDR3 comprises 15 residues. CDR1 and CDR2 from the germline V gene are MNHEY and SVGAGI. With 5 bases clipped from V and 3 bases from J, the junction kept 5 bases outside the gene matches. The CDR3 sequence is CASSPDRGNNQPQHF. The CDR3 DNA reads TGTGCCAGCAGTCCCGACAGGGGGAACAATCAGCCCCAGCATTTT.

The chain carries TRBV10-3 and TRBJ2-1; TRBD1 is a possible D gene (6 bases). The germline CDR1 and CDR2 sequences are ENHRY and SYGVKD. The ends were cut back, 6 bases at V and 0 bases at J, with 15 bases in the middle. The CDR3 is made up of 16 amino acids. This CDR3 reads CAIRPDSASSYNEQFF. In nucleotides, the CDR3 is TGTGCCATCAGGCCGGACAGTGCGAGCTCCTACAATGAGCAGTTCTTC.

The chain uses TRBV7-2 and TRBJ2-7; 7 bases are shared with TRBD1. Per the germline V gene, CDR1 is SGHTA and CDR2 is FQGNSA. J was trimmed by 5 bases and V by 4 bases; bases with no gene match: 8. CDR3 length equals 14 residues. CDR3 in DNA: TGTGCCAGCAGCTCCCGACAGGGTAGGCACGAGCAGTACTTC. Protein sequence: CASSSRQGRHEQYF.

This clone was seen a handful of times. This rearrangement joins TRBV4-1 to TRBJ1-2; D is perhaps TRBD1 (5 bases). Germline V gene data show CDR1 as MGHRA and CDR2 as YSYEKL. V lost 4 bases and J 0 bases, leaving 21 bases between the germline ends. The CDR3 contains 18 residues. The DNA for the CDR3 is TGCGCCAGCAGCCTTAATCCCCCCAGGGAGGGCACTAACTATGGCTACACCTTC. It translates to CASSLNPPREGTNYGYTF.